These T cell receptor beta chains were read from a single sample in a study of shared clonotypes between healthy human individuals. Using immunoSEQ multiplex PCR, the repertoire was profiled, and TCRdb retains in-frame clones only, with some absent. The table lists approximately 2.1 million clones, over 90% of them singletons. Sequencing used naive CD4+ T cells from PBMCs. The source of these receptors is a man in his late teens or twenties in good health. Some clones in this sample may be carry-over from other donors' samples. Each CDR3 is given with its conserved first and last residue. Fields, in order: CDR3 protein, CDR3 DNA, V gene, D gene, J gene, clone size. D genes are given only for firm matches. Where a row states a size, it is once, few, many or the class of an expanded clone; other rows omit it.

CASSTPGTSGNEQFF,TGCGCCAGCAGCACCCCCGGGACTAGCGGCAATGAGCAGTTCTTC,TRBV5-1,TRBD2,TRBJ2-1,.
CASSLVGGGIYNEQFF,TGTGCCAGCAGCTTAGTGGGGGGAGGGATCTACAATGAGCAGTTCTTC,TRBV11-2,TRBD2,TRBJ2-1,.
CASSVGPAMGYEQYF,TGTGCCAGCAGCGTAGGTCCGGCCATGGGTTACGAGCAGTACTTC,TRBV9,.,TRBJ2-7,.
CASSVGTQETQYF,TGTGCCAGCAGCGTTGGGACCCAAGAGACCCAGTACTTC,TRBV9,.,TRBJ2-5,.
CATQGLAGYEQYF,TGTGCCACCCAGGGACTAGCGGGCTACGAGCAGTACTTC,TRBV11-2,TRBD2,TRBJ2-7,.
CASSLWVTSGRGSYNEQFF,TGTGCCAGCAGCTTATGGGTGACTAGCGGGAGAGGGTCCTACAATGAGCAGTTCTTC,TRBV7-2,TRBD2,TRBJ2-1,.
CASSLRESDEQYF,TGTGCCAGCAGCTTAAGGGAGTCAGACGAGCAGTACTTC,TRBV11-2,.,TRBJ2-7,once
CASRGFGGLAVNEQFF,TGCGCCAGCAGGGGCTTTGGGGGACTAGCGGTCAATGAGCAGTTCTTC,TRBV23-1,TRBD2,TRBJ2-1,.
CASAPGDRGMNTEAFF,TGTGCTAGTGCCCCGGGTGACAGGGGAATGAACACTGAAGCTTTCTTT,TRBV12-5,TRBD1,TRBJ1-1,.
CASSRDRLGELFF,TGTGCCAGCAGTCGAGACCGGTTGGGGGAGCTGTTTTTT,TRBV25-1,.,TRBJ2-2,.
CASSYSGVQGSDEQYF,TGTGCCAGCAGTTACTCCGGGGTACAGGGGAGCGACGAGCAGTACTTC,TRBV6-5,TRBD1,TRBJ2-7,.
CASSLASGDEQYF,TGTGCCAGCAGCTTAGCATCTGGGGACGAGCAGTACTTC,TRBV13,.,TRBJ2-7,.
CASSDGTDTQYF,TGCGCCAGCAGTGACGGCACCGATACGCAGTATTTT,TRBV10-1,.,TRBJ2-3,.
CSAPGQGARNEQFF,TGCAGCGCCCCGGGACAGGGGGCGCGAAATGAGCAGTTCTTC,TRBV29-1,TRBD1,TRBJ2-1,.
CASSYAQGTKNIQYF,TGTGCCAGCAGTTACGCGCAGGGGACCAAAAACATTCAGTACTTC,TRBV6-5,.,TRBJ2-4,.
CASSSPEVGETQYF,TGCGCCAGCAGCTCCCCCGAGGTGGGGGAGACCCAGTACTTC,TRBV5-1,.,TRBJ2-5,.
CAWSVSSGYEQYF,TGTGCCTGGAGTGTATCGAGTGGGTACGAGCAGTACTTC,TRBV30,.,TRBJ2-7,.
CASSLHYSGANVLTF,TGTGCCAGCAGCCTCCACTATTCTGGGGCCAACGTCCTGACTTTC,TRBV6-6,.,TRBJ2-6,.
CSVDNTQETQYF,TGCAGCGTTGATAACACCCAAGAGACCCAGTACTTC,TRBV29-1,.,TRBJ2-5,.
CASSLAGGPRGTEAFF,TGTGCCAGCAGCTTGGCCGGGGGACCGCGAGGGACTGAAGCTTTCTTT,TRBV5-5,.,TRBJ1-1,.
CASRPSGGDYEQYF,TGTGCCAGCAGGCCTAGCGGTGGAGACTACGAGCAGTACTTC,TRBV2,TRBD2,TRBJ2-7,.
CASSKRETAYNEQFF,TGTGCCAGCAGCAAGCGGGAAACCGCCTACAATGAGCAGTTCTTC,TRBV28,TRBD2,TRBJ2-1,.
CASSARTPRDGYTF,TGCGCCAGCAGCGCCCGAACCCCAAGGGATGGCTACACCTTC,TRBV4-1,.,TRBJ1-2,once
CASSRGLAGPVVGETQYF,TGCGCCAGCAGCCGAGGACTAGCGGGACCTGTCGTGGGGGAGACCCAGTACTTC,TRBV4-1,TRBD2,TRBJ2-5,.
CAITTGQGSTDTQYF,TGTGCCATCACCACGGGACAGGGTTCGACAGATACGCAGTATTTT,TRBV10-3,TRBD1,TRBJ2-3,.
CASSLIGVSGANVLTF,TGTGCCAGCAGTTTAATCGGTGTCTCTGGGGCCAACGTCCTGACTTTC,TRBV28,.,TRBJ2-6,.
CSVDLGQAGSEAFF,TGCAGCGTTGACCTGGGACAGGCTGGCTCTGAAGCTTTCTTT,TRBV29-1,TRBD1,TRBJ1-1,.
CASRLTVMGGGAFF,TGCGCCAGCAGGCTTACTGTCATGGGGGGGGGAGCTTTCTTT,TRBV4-3,.,TRBJ1-1,.
CASSPNRDRAHNEQFF,TGCGCCAGCAGCCCCAACCGGGACAGGGCCCACAATGAGCAGTTCTTC,TRBV5-1,TRBD1,TRBJ2-1,.
CASRLAELAGAHNEQFF,TGTGCAAGTCGCTTAGCGGAATTAGCGGGAGCGCACAATGAGCAGTTCTTC,TRBV12-2,.,TRBJ2-1,.
CASTNTIGKADEQFF,TGTGCCAGCACGAACACCATCGGGAAGGCTGATGAGCAGTTCTTC,TRBV6-1,.,TRBJ2-1,.
CASSLITTNYGYTF,TGTGCCAGCAGTTTAATCACAACTAACTATGGCTACACCTTC,TRBV28,.,TRBJ1-2,once
CASRTGTDREWYF,TGCGCCAGCAGGACCGGGACAGACAGGGAATGGTACTTC,TRBV5-1,TRBD1,TRBJ2-4,.
CASSFQRGQGAYEQYF,TGTGCCAGCAGTTTCCAACGGGGCCAGGGGGCCTACGAGCAGTACTTC,TRBV27,TRBD1,TRBJ2-7,.
CASSQVLAGEFRGETQYF,TGCGCCAGCAGCCAAGTCCTAGCGGGAGAGTTCAGGGGAGAGACCCAGTACTTC,TRBV4-1,TRBD2,TRBJ2-5,.
CASSPDREVEAFF,TGTGCCAGCTCACCTGACAGGGAAGTGGAAGCTTTCTTT,TRBV18,TRBD1,TRBJ1-1,.
CASSVDRANAGNTIYF,TGCGCCAGCAGCGTTGACAGGGCGAATGCTGGAAACACCATATATTTT,TRBV5-1,TRBD1,TRBJ1-3,.
CASSPGPTNEKLFF,TGTGCCAGCTCACCGGGACCAACTAATGAAAAACTGTTTTTT,TRBV18,.,TRBJ1-4,.
CASSISIFSYNEQFF,TGTGCCAGCAGCATTTCTATTTTCTCCTACAATGAGCAGTTCTTC,TRBV11-3,.,TRBJ2-1,.
CASSNVRDNSYEQYF,TGTGCCAGTAGTAATGTGAGGGACAACTCCTACGAGCAGTACTTC,TRBV19,.,TRBJ2-7,.
CASSKQGALEQYF,TGTGCCAGCAGTAAACAGGGGGCCCTCGAGCAGTACTTC,TRBV7-8,TRBD1,TRBJ2-7,.
CASSSRSGGTEAFF,TGTGCCAGCAGCTCCAGGAGCGGAGGCACTGAAGCTTTCTTT,TRBV7-9,.,TRBJ1-1,.